This T cell receptor (beta chain) was retrieved from a study of cytomegalovirus exposure and HLA in healthy donors. Study observations and caveats: The majority of CMV-associated TCR beta chains were reported as apparently HLA-restricted in a later analysis. A later examination showed that TCR association rates differed by HLA locus, with DRB1 most and HLA-C fewest.

Worth noting for this clone: What it recognizes is unknown.

The PCR employed 60 Vbeta primers together with 13 Jbeta primers. Produced via immunoSEQ multiplex PCR; TCRdb's table is partial and in-frame only. The sample contains 100,000 or so clones, under 85% of which appear only once. The CDR3 is 14 amino acids. Germline V lookup: CDR1 SGHRS, CDR2 YFSETQ. With 1 base removed from V and 2 bases from J, the gap between germline ends came to 10 bases. The sequenced sample consisted of PBMCs. This TCR came from a woman in her thirties or forties in good health and CMV-seropositive. The chain combines TRBV5-1 with TRBJ2-7, with a tentative D call TRBD1 (6 bases). CDR3 sequence reads: CASSLMSGAYEQYF. The CDR3 DNA is TGCGCCAGCAGCTTGATGTCAGGGGCCTACGAGCAGTACTTC.